This passage covers 27 T cell receptor beta chains from one sample sequenced in a study of CD8 T cells in Susac syndrome. Random hexamers served to reverse transcribe roughly 0.45 to 1 ug RNA. In TCRdb, the immunoSEQ multiplex PCR reads were re-called with MiXCR into one record per CDR3 protein. Of some 130,000 distinct CDR3 sequences in the sample, 90% to 95% were seen once. The material sequenced was CD4+ T cells from PBMCs. These TCRs come from a human donor in good health.

This chain uses TRBV18 with TRBJ2-1, with 11 bases lining up with TRBD2. There are 17 residues in the CDR3. Losses at the gene ends were 3 bases for V and 4 bases for J; bases not matched to a gene: 8. Germline CDR1 and CDR2: KGHSH and LQKENI. The CDR3 DNA follows: TGTGCCAGCTCACCGGGCGAGTTAGCGGGAGGGTACAATGAGCAGTTCTTC. Translated: CASSPGELAGGYNEQFF.

The chain couples TRBV29-1 to TRBJ1-1, with D uncertain. Trimming left V 4 bases short and J 4 bases short, with 7 bases between. Germline V gives CDR1 SQVTM, CDR2 ANQGSEA. The CDR3 loop spans 11 amino acids. The CDR3 spells CSVVWGTEAFF. In DNA, the CDR3 is TGCAGCGTTGTCTGGGGCACTGAAGCTTTCTTT. The whole variable domain, remainder taken from reference TRBV29-1 and TRBJ1-1, is SAVISQKPSRDICQRGTSLTIQCQVDSQVTMMFWYRQQPGQSLTLIATANQGSEATYESGFVIDKFPISRPNLTFSTLTVSNMSPEDSSIYLCSVVWGTEAFFGQGTRLTVV.

J is TRBJ1-1 and V is TRBV27; weak D call: TRBD1 (5 bases). The length of the CDR3 is 15 residues. CDR1 and CDR2 (germline): MNHEY, SMNVEV (reference sequence). Trimming took off 7 bases at V and 2 bases at J, with 17 bases between the two ends. CDR3 bases: TGTGCCAGCAAAGAAATTTCCAGGGCAAACACTGAAGCTTTCTTT. Its translation: CASKEISRANTEAFF.

The rearrangement links TRBV2 to TRBJ2-7, with D perhaps TRBD2 (5 bases). The germline CDR1 and CDR2 sequences are SNHLY and FYNNEI. The CDR3 runs 13 residues. V lost 2 bases and J 7 bases, leaving 12 bases between the germline ends. The CDR3 coding sequence is TGTGCCAGCAGTGAATGGGCCCGCGGGGAGCAGTACTTC. This encodes CASSEWARGEQYF.

The gene calls are TRBV4-1 and TRBJ2-4; 7 bases match TRBD1. Germline V gene data show CDR1 as MGHRA and CDR2 as YSYEKL. After removal of 4 bases from V and 6 bases from J, the junction contained 6 bases not matched to a gene. This CDR3 comprises 14 residues. CDR3 sequence reads: CASSLTGTANIQYF. The CDR3 DNA is TGCGCCAGCAGCCTTACCGGGACAGCAAACATTCAGTACTTC.

The V gene is TRBV7-8, the J gene TRBJ2-7; D is perhaps TRBD1 (5 bases). The V and J ends lost 0 bases and 2 bases respectively, with 11 bases between them. Germline CDR1 SGHVS, CDR2 FQNEAQ. The CDR3 sequence is 15 residues long. For the CDR3, the DNA is TGTGCCAGCAGCTTAGCGCAAGGACAAGCCTACGAGCAGTACTTC. This translates into CASSLAQGQAYEQYF.

The V gene is TRBV29-1, the J gene TRBJ2-3; 8 bases are a match to TRBD2. The CDR3 length is 12 residues. The junction had 6 bases not matched to a gene; V was cut back by 8 bases and J by 5 bases. The germline CDR1 and CDR2 sequences are SQVTM and ANQGSEA. The CDR3, as DNA: TGCAGCATTCGGGAGGGCCAAGATACGCAGTATTTT. This encodes CSIREGQDTQYF.

The CDR3 here is CACPRTTPAGELFF. CDR3 coding DNA: TGTGCCTGCCCCCGGACAACCCCGGCCGGGGAGCTGTTTTTT. V gene TRBV30 combines with J gene TRBJ2-2; tentative D call: TRBD1 (5 bases). Germline CDR1 reads GTSNPN; CDR2 reads SVGIG (reference sequence). Trimming pared 6 bases from V and 6 bases from J, leaving 17 bases between. This CDR3 is built from 14 residues.

This clonotype showed up just once. This chain connects TRBV2 to TRBJ2-1; no reliable D call. Trimming cost V 11 bases and J 8 bases, with 25 bases left between them. The CDR3 contains 15 residues. The V gene's germline CDR1 is SNHLY and CDR2 FYNNEI. CDR3 region: CASSLGGSGTYEQFF. As DNA, the CDR3 is TGTGCCTCCAGCCTAGGCGGTTCCGGAACCTATGAGCAGTTCTTC.

The chain carries TRBV12-3 or TRBV12-4 and TRBJ2-2; D unresolved. The CDR3 totals 14 residues. Trimming stripped 2 bases from V and 5 bases from J, with 9 bases between. This chain's CDR3 is CASSLRQTTGELFF. CDR3 DNA sequence: TGTGCCAGCAGTTTAAGGCAGACTACCGGGGAGCTGTTTTTT.

V gene TRBV6-5 combines with J gene TRBJ1-1; D remains unclear. The V gene's germline CDR1 is MNHEY and CDR2 SVGAGI. This CDR3 comprises 12 residues. Trimming stripped 6 bases from V and 0 bases from J, with 5 bases between. In DNA form, the CDR3 reads TGTGCCAGCAGGAGGTTGAACACTGAAGCTTTCTTT. This codes for CASRRLNTEAFF.

The chain links TRBV18 to TRBJ1-2, with TRBD1 identical over 7 bases. The CDR3 is 13 residues long. V lost 6 bases to trimming and J lost 4 bases; unmatched junction nucleotides: 5. Germline V gene sequence: CDR1 KGHSH, CDR2 LQKENI. The CDR3 bases are TGTGCCAGCTCTCCGGACAGGACCTATGGCTACACCTTC. This gives the protein CASSPDRTYGYTF. Based on the CDR3 plus reference TRBV18 and TRBJ1-2, the full variable domain is NAGVMQNPRHLVRRRGQEARLRCSPMKGHSHVYWYRQLPEEGLKFMVYLQKENIIDESGMPKERFSAEFPKEGPSILRIQQVVRGDSAAYFCASSPDRTYGYTFGSGTRLTVV.

This rearrangement joins TRBV3-1 to TRBJ1-1; TRBD1 matches 9 bases. V shed 1 base, J shed 4 bases, and the junction held 7 bases outside the gene matches. The germline V gene encodes CDR1 LGHDT and CDR2 YNNKEL (reference sequence). This CDR3 comprises 16 residues. CDR3 bases: TGTGCCAGCAGCCAAGTGGGACAGGGTAGGAGCACTGAAGCTTTCTTT. It translates to CASSQVGQGRSTEAFF.

This rearrangement joins TRBV28 to TRBJ2-7; 7 bases align to TRBD1. J was trimmed by 1 base and V by 4 bases; bases with no gene match: 7. Germline CDR1 reads MDHEN; CDR2 reads SYDVKM. This CDR3 spans 15 amino acids. CDR3 loop: CASSSPGQSSYEQYF. CDR3 coding DNA: TGTGCCAGCAGTTCGCCGGGACAGTCTTCCTACGAGCAGTACTTC.

The chain recombines TRBV29-1 with TRBJ2-1; D ambiguous. This CDR3 comprises 11 residues. Germline V gene lookup returns CDR1 SQVTM and CDR2 ANQGSEA. V lost 1 base, J lost 4 bases, and 2 bases lay in between. CDR3 bases: TGCAGCGTTGAAGTGTACAATGAGCAGTTCTTC. Its translation: CSVEVYNEQFF.

The chain has TRBV28 and TRBJ1-2; D not certain. Looked up from germline, CDR1 is MDHEN and CDR2 is SYDVKM. V gave up 5 bases and J gave up 4 bases, with 8 bases separating them. This CDR3 region has 12 residues. The CDR3 reads CASSRRFYGYTF. CDR3 DNA sequence: TGTGCCAGCAGTCGCAGGTTCTATGGCTACACCTTC.

The chain links TRBV12-3 or TRBV12-4 to TRBJ1-5; weak D call: TRBD1 (5 bases). The CDR3 has 14 residues. The ends were cut back, 6 bases at V and 1 base at J, with 10 bases in the middle. The CDR3 here is CASRRDGSNQPQHF. The DNA for the CDR3 is TGTGCCAGCAGAAGGGACGGAAGCAATCAGCCCCAGCATTTT.

V is TRBV28 and J is TRBJ2-5; 9 positions agree with TRBD2. CDR1 and CDR2 from the germline V gene are MDHEN and SYDVKM. This CDR3 is 15 amino acids long. With V trimmed by 8 bases and J by 3 bases, 10 bases remained unmatched. CDR3 nucleotides: TGTGCCAGCGTCCTCCTGGCGGGAGGGAAAGAGACCCAGTACTTC. It encodes CASVLLAGGKETQYF. The variable domain in full, with the rest retrieved from reference TRBV28 and TRBJ2-5, is DVKVTQSSRYLVKRTGEKVFLECVQDMDHENMFWYRQDPGLGLRLIYFSYDVKMKEKGDIPEGYSVSREKKERFSLILESASTNQTSMYLCASVLLAGGKETQYFGPGTRLLVL.

This clonotype was observed once. This chain links TRBV3-1 with TRBJ1-1; D gene unclear. This CDR3 is built from 12 residues. The ends were cut back, 2 bases at V and 7 bases at J, with 8 bases in the middle. Germline V gene sequence: CDR1 LGHDT, CDR2 YNNKEL (reference sequence). The CDR3 protein is CASSQFHLEAFF. Written as DNA, the CDR3 is TGTGCCAGCAGCCAATTTCACCTTGAAGCTTTCTTT.

V and J are TRBV2 and TRBJ2-3, with D uncertain. This CDR3 comprises 11 residues. The germline V and J ends were trimmed by 6 bases and 6 bases, with 7 bases remaining between them. In germline, CDR1 is SNHLY, CDR2 FYNNEI. CDR3 sequence reads: CASRSWDTQYF. CDR3 coding DNA: TGTGCCAGCAGGTCCTGGGATACGCAGTATTTT.

This clonotype was recorded only once. The chain carries TRBV20-1 and TRBJ1-1; D call uncertain. CDR3 length: 14 amino acids. V lost 0 bases and J 6 bases, leaving 14 bases between the germline ends. From germline, CDR1 is DFQATT and CDR2 SNEGSKA (reference sequence). DNA for the CDR3: TGCAGTGCTAGAGAACAGTACTCGAGGGCTGAAGCTTTCTTT. The encoded protein is CSAREQYSRAEAFF.

CDR3 DNA sequence: TGTGCCAGCTCACCCCTGGACATGAACACTGAAGCTTTCTTT. Translation: CASSPLDMNTEAFF. The chain recombines TRBV18 with TRBJ1-1; maybe TRBD1 (5 bases). The V end was cut by 3 bases, the J end by 0 bases, with 8 bases between. CDR1 and CDR2 (germline): KGHSH, LQKENI. This CDR3 comprises 14 residues.

The J gene is TRBJ1-2, the V gene TRBV29-1; the D is unclear. This CDR3 comprises 15 residues. Trimming took off 1 base at V and 4 bases at J, with 16 bases between the two ends. Looked up from germline, CDR1 is SQVTM and CDR2 is ANQGSEA. The CDR3 DNA is TGCAGCGTTGAAGGAAGGGCAGCCAAGTCCTATGGCTACACCTTC. Its translation is CSVEGRAAKSYGYTF.

The V gene is TRBV18, the J gene TRBJ1-1, with 7 bases aligning to TRBD1. After removal of 6 bases from V and 2 bases from J, the junction contained 9 bases not matched to a gene. Germline-derived CDR1 and CDR2 are KGHSH and LQKENI. The CDR3 is 15 residues long. CDR3 residues: CASSIGDRLNTEAFF. The CDR3 DNA sequence: TGTGCCAGCTCTATAGGGGACAGATTAAACACTGAAGCTTTCTTT.

The rearrangement links TRBV5-4 to TRBJ2-5; D may be TRBD1 (6 bases). V was cut by 6 bases and J by 6 bases, with 18 bases left in between. From germline, CDR1 is SGHNT and CDR2 YYREEE (reference sequence). The CDR3 sequence is 14 residues long. Here the CDR3 DNA reads TGTGCCAGCATTTCAGGGGCCCCGGAGAAGACCCAGTACTTC. Protein product: CASISGAPEKTQYF.

The chain joins TRBV19 to TRBJ2-7; 11 bases map to TRBD2. Germline V gene lookup returns CDR1 LNHDA and CDR2 SQIVND (reference sequence). This CDR3 contains 18 residues. V trimming: 1 base; J trimming: 1 base; junction bases outside the gene matches: 9. The CDR3 nucleotides read TGTGCCAGTAGTATAGCCGTGACTAGCGGGACGCGGTCCTACGAGCAGTACTTC. Protein sequence: CASSIAVTSGTRSYEQYF.

The chain is built from TRBV7-9 and TRBJ2-5; perhaps TRBD1 as D (6 bases). Per germline, CDR1 SEHNR and CDR2 FQNEAQ (reference sequence). The CDR3 has 15 residues. Trimming shortened V by 6 bases and J by 1 base, and 15 bases separated the two germline ends. The CDR3 is CASSLNYRAQETQYF. For the CDR3, the DNA is TGTGCCAGCAGTTTAAACTACAGGGCCCAAGAGACCCAGTACTTC.